This T cell receptor (beta chain) appears in the sequencing data of a study of blood T cell repertoires in COVID-19. Trimming took off 4 bases at V and 3 bases at J, with 21 bases between the two ends. Per germline, CDR1 SQVTM and CDR2 ANQGSEA. The length of the CDR3 is 16 residues. Assay used: immunoSEQ multiplex PCR; TCRdb lists only in-frame clones, some missing. The sample comprises 25,000 to 35,000 clones, over 75% of which are singletons, and 8% to 10% rests with the top ten. Sample: peripheral blood. J is TRBJ2-5 and V is TRBV29-1, with a tentative D call TRBD1 (6 bases). The TCR comes from an elderly man with active COVID-19. The CDR3 spells CSVGSWNRGMKETQYF. In DNA form, the CDR3 reads TGCAGCGTTGGATCATGGAATAGGGGGATGAAAGAGACCCAGTACTTC. The entire variable domain, with the rest obtained from reference TRBV29-1 and TRBJ2-5, is as follows: SAVISQKPSRDICQRGTSLTIQCQVDSQVTMMFWYRQQPGQSLTLIATANQGSEATYESGFVIDKFPISRPNLTFSTLTVSNMSPEDSSIYLCSVGSWNRGMKETQYFGPGTRLLVL.